The source of this T cell receptor beta chain is a study of T cell repertoires in cytomegalovirus infection. The table lists this clonotype with many counts. Its antigen remains unidentified. MiXCR, run by TCRdb on the reads, gives a single entry per CDR3 protein. In the table there are around 110,000 distinct CDR3 sequences, roughly 9.1% of which are singletons. General study points: Clonotypes of TCR beta that were HLA-C-restricted and CMV-specific dominated the ex vivo response.

The germline V gene has CDR1 MNHNS and CDR2 SASEGT. This CDR3 has 12 amino acids. Between the trimmed V and J ends, which lost 2 bases and 11 bases, there was a span of 12 bases. The clonotype was recovered from a human donor in good health (CMV status not recorded). Some clones in this sample may be carry-over from other donors' samples. The chain couples TRBV6-1 to TRBJ2-5; TRBD1 is a possible D gene (5 bases). Sample: PBMCs, sequenced either directly or after in vitro stimulation (not recorded which). Here the CDR3 reads CASSESQTVQYF. As DNA, the CDR3 is TGTGCCAGCAGTGAAAGCCAGACAGTACAGTACTTC.